This T cell receptor beta chain is from a study of CD8 T cells in ankylosing spondylitis. This clonotype was recorded at least ten times. Its antigen is still unknown. Study-level findings and limits: Relatively rare in peripheral blood, disease-linked clones were also CD8+. The study looked at matched synovial fluid samples from ankylosing spondylitis patients. Disease-linked clones were reported to be significantly enriched there. Seven to nine highly homologous variants formed a TCR beta motif that appeared characteristic of ankylosing spondylitis blood.

The CDR3 contains 12 residues. V lost 6 bases and J 3 bases, leaving 6 bases between the germline ends. Germline assignment: CDR1 MDHEN and CDR2 SYDVKM. Each TCR beta library was made by quantitative 5'-RACE that incorporated molecular barcodes. TCRdb reprocessed the 5' RACE reads with MiXCR, giving one entry per CDR3 protein. The repertoire holds around 150,000 distinct CDR3 sequences, with about a third as singletons. This chain connects TRBV28 to TRBJ1-5; no definite D call. This receptor was taken from a male donor with ankylosing spondylitis. The sequenced sample was synovial fluid, either unsorted or a sorted T cell fraction (not recorded which). The CDR3 reads CASSPLNQPQHF. The DNA of the CDR3 is TGTGCCAGCAGCCCTCTCAATCAGCCCCAGCATTTT. The full variable domain, completed using reference TRBV28 and TRBJ1-5, is DVKVTQSSRYLVKRTGEKVFLECVQDMDHENMFWYRQDPGLGLRLIYFSYDVKMKEKGDIPEGYSVSREKKERFSLILESASTNQTSMYLCASSPLNQPQHFGDGTRLSIL.